Below, one T cell receptor (beta chain) is given with its context. What it recognizes is unknown. This specimen belongs to a study of T cell responses to AZD1222 COVID-19 vaccine. Second doses were pooled across both intervals (about 4 or about 12 weeks). Regarding the study as a whole: Repertoires were sampled only after the peak T cell response.

Some clones are missing from TCRdb's copy, which holds only in-frame ones; the method was immunoSEQ multiplex PCR. The profile covers 130,000 to 150,000 clones, with approximately 91% appearing a single time and just under 2% taken by the ten largest. The clonotype comes from an adult who received the AZD1222 COVID-19 vaccine. The starting material was peripheral blood, obtained 28 days after the second AZD1222 dose.

Written as DNA, the CDR3 is TGTGCTAGTGGTTTGTGGCAGAACATAGCTTATAATTCACCCCTCCACTTT. This translates into CASGLWQNIAYNSPLHF. The chain uses TRBV12-5 and TRBJ1-6; D not resolved. The V and J ends lost 2 bases and 4 bases respectively, with 15 bases between them. From germline, CDR1 is LGHNT and CDR2 FRNRAP. This CDR3 comprises 17 residues.